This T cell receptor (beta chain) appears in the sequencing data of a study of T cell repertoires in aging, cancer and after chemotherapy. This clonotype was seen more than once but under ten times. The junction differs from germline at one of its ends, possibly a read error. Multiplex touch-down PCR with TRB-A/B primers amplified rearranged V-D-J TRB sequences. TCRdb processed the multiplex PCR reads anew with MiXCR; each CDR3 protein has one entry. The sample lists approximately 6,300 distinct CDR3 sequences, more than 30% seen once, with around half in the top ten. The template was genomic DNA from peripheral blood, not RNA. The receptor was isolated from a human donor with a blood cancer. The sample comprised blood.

The CDR3 DNA follows: TGTGCCATCAGTGAACGGGGGCTTGGCAATCAGCCCCAGCATTTT. Translation gives CAISERGLGNQPQHF. The chain has TRBV12-3 or TRBV12-4 and TRBJ1-5; D is possibly TRBD1 (6 bases). CDR3 size: 15 residues.